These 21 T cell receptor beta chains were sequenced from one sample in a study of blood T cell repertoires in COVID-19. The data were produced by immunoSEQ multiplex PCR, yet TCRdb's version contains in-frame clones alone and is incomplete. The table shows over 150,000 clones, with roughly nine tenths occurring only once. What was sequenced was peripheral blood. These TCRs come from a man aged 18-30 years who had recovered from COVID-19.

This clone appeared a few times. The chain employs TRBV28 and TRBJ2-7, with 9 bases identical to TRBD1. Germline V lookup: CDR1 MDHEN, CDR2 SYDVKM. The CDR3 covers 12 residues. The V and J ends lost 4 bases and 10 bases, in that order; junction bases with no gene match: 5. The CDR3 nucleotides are TGTGCCAGCAGTTCCCGGGACAGGGCTCAGTACTTC. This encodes CASSSRDRAQYF.

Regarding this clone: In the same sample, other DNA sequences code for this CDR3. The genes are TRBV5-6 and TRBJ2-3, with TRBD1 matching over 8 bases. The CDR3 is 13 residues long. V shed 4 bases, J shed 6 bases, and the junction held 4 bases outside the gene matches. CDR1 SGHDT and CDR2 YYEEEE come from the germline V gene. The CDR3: CASSPDRADTQYF. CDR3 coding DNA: TGTGCCAGCAGCCCGGACAGGGCCGATACGCAGTATTTT.

The CDR3 is CASSAHRDEKLFF. In DNA, the CDR3 is TGTGCCAGCAGTGCCCACAGGGATGAAAAACTGTTTTTT. The rearrangement uses TRBV27 and TRBJ1-4, with D possibly matching TRBD1 (6 bases). V dropped 5 bases and J dropped 6 bases, with 10 bases sitting between them. CDR3 size: 13 residues. Germline V lookup: CDR1 MNHEY, CDR2 SMNVEV (reference sequence).

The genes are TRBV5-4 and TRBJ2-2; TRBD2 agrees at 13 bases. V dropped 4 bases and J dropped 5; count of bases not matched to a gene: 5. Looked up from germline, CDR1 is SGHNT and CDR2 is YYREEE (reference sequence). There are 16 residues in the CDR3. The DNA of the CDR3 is TGTGCCAGCAGCCCCCGGACTAGCGGGAGTACCGGGGAGCTGTTTTTT. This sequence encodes CASSPRTSGSTGELFF.

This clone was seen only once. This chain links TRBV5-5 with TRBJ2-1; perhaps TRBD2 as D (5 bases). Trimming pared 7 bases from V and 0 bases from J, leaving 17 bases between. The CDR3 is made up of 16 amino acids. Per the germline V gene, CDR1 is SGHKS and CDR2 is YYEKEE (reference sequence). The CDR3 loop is CASGPYSVYSYNEQFF. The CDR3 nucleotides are TGTGCCAGCGGCCCCTATAGCGTTTACTCCTACAATGAGCAGTTCTTC.

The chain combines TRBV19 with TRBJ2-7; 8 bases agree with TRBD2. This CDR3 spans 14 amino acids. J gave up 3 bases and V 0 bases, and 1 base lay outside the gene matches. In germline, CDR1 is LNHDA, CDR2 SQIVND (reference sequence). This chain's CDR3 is CASSIEAGGYEQYF. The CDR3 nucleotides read TGTGCCAGTAGTATAGAGGCGGGAGGCTACGAGCAGTACTTC.

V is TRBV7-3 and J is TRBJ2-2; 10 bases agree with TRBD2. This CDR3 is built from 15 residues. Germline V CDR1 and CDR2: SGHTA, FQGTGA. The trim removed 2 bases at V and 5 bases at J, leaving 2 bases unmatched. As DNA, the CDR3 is TGTGCCAGCAGCTTAGCTAGCGGGAGTACCGGGGAGCTGTTTTTT. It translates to CASSLASGSTGELFF.

CDR3: CASSLYGTSGTNTGELFF. In nucleotides, the CDR3 is TGTGCCAGCAGCTTATATGGGACTAGCGGGACGAACACCGGGGAGCTGTTTTTT. V usage is TRBV7-3 and J usage is TRBJ2-2; 13 nucleotides match TRBD2. With 2 bases clipped from V and 0 bases from J, the junction kept 3 bases outside the gene matches. This CDR3 is 18 amino acids long. Germline V gene data show CDR1 as SGHTA and CDR2 as FQGTGA.

Written as DNA, the CDR3 is TGTGCCAGCACGACTAGCGGGATGATTCTTAGAGAGACCCAGTACTTC. It codes for CASTTSGMILRETQYF. The rearrangement joins TRBV2 to TRBJ2-5, with TRBD2 matching 11 bases. CDR3 length equals 16 residues. Germline CDR1 and CDR2: SNHLY and FYNNEI. V was pared by 7 bases and J by 4 bases, with 11 bases of the junction left unmatched.

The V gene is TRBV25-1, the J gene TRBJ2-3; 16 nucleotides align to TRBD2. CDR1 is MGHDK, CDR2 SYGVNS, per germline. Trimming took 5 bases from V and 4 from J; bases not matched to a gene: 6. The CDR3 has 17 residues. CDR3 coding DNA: TGTGCCAGCAGTAAAGGGACTAGCGGGAGGGCCCCAGATACGCAGTATTTT. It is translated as CASSKGTSGRAPDTQYF.

The CDR3 region has the DNA TGTGCCAGCAGCTTGGCTAGCGGGAGGGCCGGGGGTGAGCAGTTCTTC. Its translation: CASSLASGRAGGEQFF. This chain connects TRBV5-4 to TRBJ2-1; 12 positions agree with TRBD2. After removal of 0 bases from V and 9 bases from J, the junction contained 7 bases not matched to a gene. Per the germline V gene, CDR1 is SGHNT and CDR2 is YYREEE (reference sequence). The CDR3 runs to 16 residues.

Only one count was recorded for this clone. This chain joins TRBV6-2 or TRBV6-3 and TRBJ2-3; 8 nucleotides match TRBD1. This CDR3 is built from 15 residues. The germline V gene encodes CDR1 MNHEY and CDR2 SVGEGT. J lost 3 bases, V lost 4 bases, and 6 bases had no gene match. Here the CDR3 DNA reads TGTGCCAGCAGTTGGGGACAGGCGGGAACAGATACGCAGTATTTT. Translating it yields CASSWGQAGTDTQYF.

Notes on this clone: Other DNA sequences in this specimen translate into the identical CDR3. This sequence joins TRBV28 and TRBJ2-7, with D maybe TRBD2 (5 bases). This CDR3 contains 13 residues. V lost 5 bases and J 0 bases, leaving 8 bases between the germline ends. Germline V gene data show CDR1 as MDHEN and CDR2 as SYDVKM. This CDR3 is CASSLEGSYEQYF. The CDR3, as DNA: TGTGCCAGCAGTCTAGAGGGCTCCTACGAGCAGTACTTC.

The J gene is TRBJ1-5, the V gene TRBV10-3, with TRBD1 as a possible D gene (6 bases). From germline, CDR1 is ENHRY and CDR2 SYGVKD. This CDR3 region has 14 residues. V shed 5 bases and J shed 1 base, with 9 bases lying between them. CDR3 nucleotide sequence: TGTGCCATCAGTAGGGACATCAGCAATCAGCCCCAGCATTTT. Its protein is CAISRDISNQPQHF.

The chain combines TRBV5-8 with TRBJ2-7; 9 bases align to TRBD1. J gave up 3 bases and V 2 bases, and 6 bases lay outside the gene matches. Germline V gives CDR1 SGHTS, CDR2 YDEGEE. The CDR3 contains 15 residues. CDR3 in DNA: TGTGCCAGCAGCTTTCCGACAGGGGGAGACTACGAGCAGTACTTC. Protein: CASSFPTGGDYEQYF. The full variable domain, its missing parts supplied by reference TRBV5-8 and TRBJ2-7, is EAGVTQSPTHLIKTRGQQATLRCSPISGHTSVYWYQQALGLGLQFLLWYDEGEERNRGNFPPRFSGRQFPNYSSELNVNALELEDSALYLCASSFPTGGDYEQYFGPGTRLTVT.

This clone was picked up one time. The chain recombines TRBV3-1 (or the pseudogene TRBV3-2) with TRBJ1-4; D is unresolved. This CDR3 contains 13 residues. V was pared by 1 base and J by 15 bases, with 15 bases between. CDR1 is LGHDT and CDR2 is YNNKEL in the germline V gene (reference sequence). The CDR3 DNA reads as TGTGCCAGCAGCCAAGCGTCCGGGAAAGTGGTGTTTTTT. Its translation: CASSQASGKVVFF.

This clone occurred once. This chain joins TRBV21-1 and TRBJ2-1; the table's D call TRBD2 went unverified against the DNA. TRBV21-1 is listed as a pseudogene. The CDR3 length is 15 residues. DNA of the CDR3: TGTGCCAGCAGCAGGACTAGCGGGAGTAGGCATGAGCAGTTCTTC. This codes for CASSRTSGSRHEQFF.

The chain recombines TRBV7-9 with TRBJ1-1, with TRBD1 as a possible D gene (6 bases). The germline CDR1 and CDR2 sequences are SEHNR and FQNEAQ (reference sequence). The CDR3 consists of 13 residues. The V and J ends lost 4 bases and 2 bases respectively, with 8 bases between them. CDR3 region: CASSSRGNTEAFF. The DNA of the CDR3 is TGTGCCAGCAGCTCCAGGGGAAACACTGAAGCTTTCTTT.

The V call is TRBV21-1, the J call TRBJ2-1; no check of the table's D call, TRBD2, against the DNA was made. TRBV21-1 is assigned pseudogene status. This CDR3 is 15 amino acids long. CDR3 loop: CASRGVAGSRDEQFF. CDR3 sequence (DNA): TGTGCCAGCAGAGGGGTAGCGGGAAGTCGGGATGAGCAGTTCTTC.

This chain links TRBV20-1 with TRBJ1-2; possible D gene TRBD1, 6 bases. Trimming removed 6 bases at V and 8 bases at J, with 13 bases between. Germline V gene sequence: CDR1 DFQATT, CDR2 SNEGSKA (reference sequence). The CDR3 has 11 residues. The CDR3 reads CSAEQGWGYTF. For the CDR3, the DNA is TGCAGTGCCGAACAGGGTTGGGGCTACACCTTC.

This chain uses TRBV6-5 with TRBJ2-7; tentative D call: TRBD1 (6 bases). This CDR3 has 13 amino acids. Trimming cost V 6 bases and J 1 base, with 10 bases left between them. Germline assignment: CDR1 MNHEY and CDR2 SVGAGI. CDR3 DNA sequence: TGTGCCAGCAGACTACAGGGTTCCTACGAGCAGTACTTC. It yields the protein CASRLQGSYEQYF.